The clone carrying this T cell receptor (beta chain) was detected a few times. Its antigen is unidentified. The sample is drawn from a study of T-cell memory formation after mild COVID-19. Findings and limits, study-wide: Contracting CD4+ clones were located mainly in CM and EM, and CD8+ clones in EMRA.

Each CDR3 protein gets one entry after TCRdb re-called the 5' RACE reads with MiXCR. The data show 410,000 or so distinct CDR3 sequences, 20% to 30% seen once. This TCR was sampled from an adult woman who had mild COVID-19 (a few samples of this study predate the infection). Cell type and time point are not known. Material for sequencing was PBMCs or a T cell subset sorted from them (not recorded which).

The CDR3 is CASSYSMEPGLAGPHSYNEQFF. The CDR3 DNA reads as TGTGCCAGCAGTTACTCGATGGAGCCGGGACTAGCGGGGCCTCACTCCTACAATGAGCAGTTCTTC. V usage is TRBV6-2 or TRBV6-3 and J usage is TRBJ2-1, with 13 bases that match TRBD2. V was clipped by 0 bases and J by 0 bases; unmatched bases: 14. Germline assignment: CDR1 MNHEY and CDR2 SVGEGT. The CDR3 is 22 residues long.